The source of this TCR beta chain is a study of shared clonotypes between healthy human individuals. Assay: immunoSEQ multiplex PCR; the TCRdb copy retains only in-frame clones and omits some. This table has about 490,000 clones, around four fifths appearing once. Germline V gives CDR1 SNHLY, CDR2 FYNNEI. With 8 bases removed from V and 3 bases from J, the gap between germline ends came to 12 bases. The CDR3 sequence is 13 residues long. Recent vaccinations or acute infections were absent in the healthy HIV-negative adult donors. The V call is TRBV2, the J call TRBJ2-3, with D perhaps being TRBD1 or TRBD2 (5 bases each). The receptor was isolated from a woman between 40 and 55 years old in good health. Some clones in this sample may be carry-over from other donors' samples. Sequencing was carried out using PBMCs. CDR3 region: CASGGVGTDTQYF. In DNA form, the CDR3 reads TGTGCCAGCGGGGGTGTGGGTACAGATACGCAGTATTTT.